One sample yielded the 29 T cell receptor beta chains listed below, sequenced in a study of blood T cells in healthy people across ages. The second PCR ran about 6 to 12 cycles with a sample-barcoded 5' primer and J-beta primers. MiXCR, applied by TCRdb to the 5' RACE reads, yields one record per CDR3 protein. This sample carries around 1.1 million distinct CDR3 sequences, around two fifths of them seen once, and the ten largest clones take approximately 14%. The sequenced sample consisted of blood. These receptor sequences come from a man younger than 35 in good health.

The chain is built from TRBV29-1 and TRBJ1-2; 8 nucleotides agree with TRBD1. The CDR3 sequence is 12 residues long. The germline V gene encodes CDR1 SQVTM and CDR2 ANQGSEA. The V segment lost 4 bases and the J segment 6 bases; nucleotides outside the gene matches: 4. CDR3 DNA sequence: TGCAGCGTTGGGACAGGGTGGGATGGCTACACCTTC. Translation gives CSVGTGWDGYTF.

J is TRBJ2-7 and V is TRBV28, with D possibly being TRBD2 (5 bases). Germline values: CDR1 MDHEN, CDR2 SYDVKM. V shed 4 bases and J shed 2 bases, with 18 bases lying between them. This CDR3 spans 16 amino acids. The CDR3 DNA follows: TGTGCCAGCAGTTCGGGGTCAGGAGAGGTCCCCTACGAGCAGTACTTC. Translating it yields CASSSGSGEVPYEQYF.

The gene calls are TRBV20-1 and TRBJ2-5, with D unclear. Trimming cost V 3 bases and J 11 bases, with 19 bases left between them. The CDR3 runs to 13 residues. The germline V gene has CDR1 DFQATT and CDR2 SNEGSKA (reference sequence). CDR3 DNA: TGCAGTGCTAGCGGTGCGAGCAGCAATGAGCAGTACTTC. Its protein is CSASGASSNEQYF.

The rearrangement uses TRBV5-1 and TRBJ2-6, with D possibly matching TRBD2 (5 bases). There are 16 residues in the CDR3. Germline V CDR1 and CDR2: SGHRS, YFSETQ. Trimming stripped 3 bases from V and 2 bases from J, with 12 bases between. The CDR3 here is CASSYEVSAGANVLTF. For the CDR3, the DNA is TGCGCCAGCAGCTATGAGGTTAGCGCTGGGGCCAACGTCCTGACTTTC.

The CDR3 region has the DNA TGCAGTGCTAGAGATCCGGGACTAGCTGATTGGGAGCAGTTCTTC. Translated, it gives CSARDPGLADWEQFF. The chain is built from TRBV20-1 and TRBJ2-1; TRBD2 aligns across 9 bases. Germline lookup yields CDR1 DFQATT and CDR2 SNEGSKA (reference sequence). Germline trimming cut 0 bases from V and 10 bases from J; bases unmatched to any gene: 10. The CDR3 sequence is 15 residues long.

This chain links TRBV9 with TRBJ2-3; 13 nucleotides line up with TRBD2. CDR1 is SGDLS and CDR2 is YYNGEE in the germline V gene. The V segment lost 3 bases and the J segment 2 bases; nucleotides outside the gene matches: 15. This CDR3 comprises 20 residues. In DNA form, the CDR3 reads TGTGCCAGCAGCGCCCCCCGACTCTGGACTAGCGGGGGCGCCACAGATACGCAGTATTTT. Its translation: CASSAPRLWTSGGATDTQYF.

The chain joins TRBV3-1 to TRBJ2-1, with 8 nucleotides matching TRBD2. Germline V lookup: CDR1 LGHDT, CDR2 YNNKEL (reference sequence). J was trimmed by 4 bases and V by 1 base; bases with no gene match: 6. The CDR3 sequence is 16 residues long. In DNA form, the CDR3 reads TGTGCCAGCAGCCAAGCAGAGAGCGGGGGTTACAATGAGCAGTTCTTC. Its translation: CASSQAESGGYNEQFF.

The rearrangement joins TRBV15 to TRBJ2-3, with D perhaps TRBD2 (6 bases). CDR3 length: 18 amino acids. V lost 0 bases and J 3 bases, leaving 19 bases between the germline ends. Germline loops: CDR1 LNHNV, CDR2 YYDKDF (reference sequence). CDR3 sequence: CATSRDPPGLAITDTQYF. CDR3 sequence (DNA): TGTGCCACCAGCAGAGATCCGCCCGGGCTAGCGATTACAGATACGCAGTATTTT.

The rearrangement uses TRBV20-1 and TRBJ2-7, with 9 bases fitting TRBD1. The trim removed 3 bases at V and 7 bases at J, leaving 10 bases unmatched. The germline V gene encodes CDR1 DFQATT and CDR2 SNEGSKA (reference sequence). This CDR3 has 14 amino acids. CDR3 region: CSASQEQGAGEQYF. CDR3 DNA: TGCAGTGCTAGCCAGGAACAGGGGGCTGGAGAGCAGTACTTC.

The chain has TRBV7-2 and TRBJ2-3, with a tentative D call TRBD2 (7 bases). The CDR3 runs to 16 residues. CDR1 is SGHTA, CDR2 FQGNSA, per germline. V gave up 0 bases and J gave up 2 bases, with 12 bases separating them. This CDR3 is CASSLARGTTTDTQYF. The CDR3 coding sequence is TGTGCCAGCAGCTTAGCGAGGGGGACTACCACAGATACGCAGTATTTT.

J is TRBJ2-3 and V is TRBV5-1; D unresolved. CDR3 length: 14 amino acids. The germline V gene encodes CDR1 SGHRS and CDR2 YFSETQ. With 1 base removed from V and 4 bases from J, the gap between germline ends came to 10 bases. The CDR3 coding sequence is TGCGCCAGCAGCTTGTACACCAACCCAGATACGCAGTATTTT. This gives the protein CASSLYTNPDTQYF.

CDR3 DNA sequence: TGCGCCAGCAGCCTGGCCCCCGTACGACAGGGATTAATCATGGGTGAGCAGTTCTTC. This translates into CASSLAPVRQGLIMGEQFF. The chain carries TRBV5-1 and TRBJ2-1; 7 nucleotides line up with TRBD1. In germline, CDR1 is SGHRS, CDR2 YFSETQ. CDR3 length: 19 amino acids. V dropped 4 bases and J dropped 9; count of bases not matched to a gene: 25.

The chain has TRBV20-1 and TRBJ2-5; possibly TRBD1 or TRBD2 for D (6 bases each). The CDR3 consists of 12 residues. CDR1 is DFQATT, CDR2 SNEGSKA, per germline (reference sequence). The CDR3: CRVLGGGKTQYF. The CDR3 DNA follows: TGCAGGGTTCTCGGAGGGGGAAAGACCCAGTACTTC.

The V and J genes are TRBV20-1 and TRBJ2-7; D is unresolved. The ends were cut back, 7 bases at V and 5 bases at J, with 12 bases in the middle. This CDR3 spans 11 amino acids. Germline V gene lookup returns CDR1 DFQATT and CDR2 SNEGSKA (reference sequence). The CDR3: CSVALQDEQYF. CDR3 in DNA: TGCAGTGTTGCACTCCAAGACGAGCAGTACTTC.

Many counts were recorded for this clonotype. The J gene is TRBJ1-5, the V gene TRBV10-3; tentative D call: TRBD1 (6 bases). Trimming pared 6 bases from V and 8 bases from J, leaving 11 bases between. The germline gives CDR1 ENHRY, CDR2 SYGVKD. This CDR3 spans 12 amino acids. The CDR3 bases are TGTGCCATCAGCGGGGACACAAAGCCCCAGCATTTT. This gives the protein CAISGDTKPQHF.

Ten or more counts support this clonotype. The chain has TRBV29-1 and TRBJ2-3; the D call may be TRBD1 or TRBD2 (5 bases each). The CDR3 is 14 amino acids. Per the germline V gene, CDR1 is SQVTM and CDR2 is ANQGSEA. The V gene lost 4 bases and the J gene lost 0 bases, with 11 bases spanning the gap. The CDR3 coding sequence is TGCAGCGTTGCCGGGGCATCGAGCACAGATACGCAGTATTTT. This translates into CSVAGASSTDTQYF.

This clonotype was seen a few times. The chain combines TRBV20-1 with TRBJ1-4; D is uncertain. Deletions cut 6 bases from V and 6 bases from J, with 5 bases between. The CDR3 contains 10 residues. Germline V lookup: CDR1 DFQATT, CDR2 SNEGSKA (reference sequence). The CDR3 nucleotides are TGCAGTGCCTTAGATGAAAAACTGTTTTTT. Protein sequence: CSALDEKLFF.

The sample holds many counts of this clonotype. V usage is TRBV7-9 and J usage is TRBJ2-3, with 8 bases matching TRBD1. Germline-derived CDR1 and CDR2 are SEHNR and FQNEAQ (reference sequence). V lost 6 bases to trimming and J lost 2 bases; unmatched junction nucleotides: 10. The CDR3 has 16 amino acids. CDR3 protein: CASSLTGTGYTDTQYF. CDR3 DNA sequence: TGTGCCAGCAGTCTTACCGGGACAGGCTACACAGATACGCAGTATTTT. Using reference TRBV7-9 and TRBJ2-3 for the parts outside the CDR3, the full variable domain is DTGVSQNPRHKITKRGQNVTFRCDPISEHNRLYWYRQTLGQGPEFLTYFQNEAQLEKSRLLSDRFSAERPKGSFSTLEIQRTEQGDSAMYLCASSLTGTGYTDTQYFGPGTRLTVL.

CDR3 sequence (DNA): TGTGCCAGCAGCCCCCGGGACAGGGTCGAAAACACCATATATTTT. It is translated as CASSPRDRVENTIYF. The V call is TRBV7-9, the J call TRBJ1-3; 9 nucleotides line up with TRBD1. The CDR3 covers 15 residues. The ends lost 5 bases at V and 6 bases at J; junction bases unmatched: 8. From germline, CDR1 is SEHNR and CDR2 FQNEAQ (reference sequence).

This clonotype appeared a few times. The gene calls are TRBV6-2 or TRBV6-3 and TRBJ2-7; D not resolved. Germline V gene lookup returns CDR1 MNHEY and CDR2 SVGEGT. This CDR3 comprises 16 residues. V gave up 0 bases and J gave up 2 bases, with 14 bases separating them. CDR3 nucleotides: TGTGCCAGCAGTTACTCGGTAACGGTAAACACCTACGAGCAGTACTTC. It codes for CASSYSVTVNTYEQYF.

The J gene is TRBJ2-1, the V gene TRBV21-1; the table's D call TRBD1 went unverified against the DNA. TRBV21-1 constitutes a pseudogene. The CDR3 spans 14 residues. The CDR3 DNA follows: TGTGCCAGCAGCAAAGCGCGGCCCCCCAATGAGCAGTTCTTC. Translated, it gives CASSKARPPNEQFF.

The rearrangement uses TRBV11-2 and TRBJ2-7; TRBD1 is a possible D gene (6 bases). Deletions cut 1 base from V and 7 bases from J, with 26 bases between. Looked up from germline, CDR1 is SGHAT and CDR2 is FQNNGV. This CDR3 region has 18 residues. The CDR3, as DNA: TGTGCCAGCAGCTTAGGGATAACGGAGACAGGCTCCTACAATGAGCAGTACTTC. Translating gives CASSLGITETGSYNEQYF.

This clonotype was counted many times. The rearrangement joins TRBV5-1 to TRBJ2-3; a possible D gene is TRBD1 (5 bases). The CDR3 has 14 residues. Germline values: CDR1 SGHRS, CDR2 YFSETQ. With 1 base removed from V and 4 bases from J, the gap between germline ends came to 10 bases. The CDR3 is CASSLFREADTQYF. CDR3 sequence (DNA): TGCGCCAGCAGCTTGTTCAGGGAAGCAGATACGCAGTATTTT.

This clonotype was counted a few times. The CDR3 region has the DNA TGTGCCAGCAGCTTAGCGCGGGAGTTATCGGGTGCTGAAGCTTTCTTT. This sequence encodes CASSLARELSGAEAFF. This sequence joins TRBV7-2 and TRBJ1-1, with no clear D. Trimming cost V 0 bases and J 6 bases, with 17 bases left between them. This CDR3 is 16 amino acids long. The V gene's germline CDR1 is SGHTA and CDR2 FQGNSA.

Notes on this clonotype: An end of the junction does not agree with germline; a read error may underlie this. The CDR3 protein is CASSSNVLSKNIQYF. CDR3 nucleotides: TGCGCCAGCAGTTCTAACGTCCTCTCGAAAAACATTCAGTACTTC. The chain is built from TRBV12-3 or TRBV12-4 and TRBJ2-4; D not resolved. The CDR3 covers 15 residues.

The rearrangement uses TRBV12-3 or TRBV12-4 and TRBJ2-3; no clear D gene. This CDR3 region has 14 residues. Trimming pared 8 bases from V and 0 bases from J, leaving 12 bases between. The CDR3 DNA reads TGTGCCAGCGACACTGAAACTAGCACAGATACGCAGTATTTT. This gives the protein CASDTETSTDTQYF.

The chain uses TRBV12-3 or TRBV12-4 and TRBJ1-2, with D uncertain. The CDR3 is made up of 14 amino acids. The V end was cut by 7 bases, the J end by 4 bases, with 16 bases between. For the CDR3, the DNA is TGTGCCAGCACCCCGTCCCCACTAACCTATGGCTACACCTTC. Residues: CASTPSPLTYGYTF.

There are a few counts of this clonotype. The rearrangement uses TRBV7-3 and TRBJ2-7; 9 positions agree with TRBD1. The CDR3 is made up of 18 amino acids. Losses at the gene ends were 1 base for V and 5 bases for J; bases not matched to a gene: 15. CDR1 and CDR2 from the germline V gene are SGHTA and FQGTGA. The CDR3 loop reads CASSLIGFRDRDLDEQYF. For the CDR3, the DNA is TGTGCCAGCAGCTTAATAGGTTTCAGGGACAGGGATCTCGACGAGCAGTACTTC.

This clonotype appeared many times. The rearrangement links TRBV7-9 to TRBJ2-1; no reliable D call. Trimming shortened V by 8 bases and J by 8 bases, and 13 bases separated the two germline ends. Germline V CDR1 and CDR2: SEHNR, FQNEAQ (reference sequence). This CDR3 contains 12 residues. The CDR3 DNA follows: TGTGCCAGCCGGGCCTCTCTATATGAGCAGTTCTTC. It yields the protein CASRASLYEQFF.